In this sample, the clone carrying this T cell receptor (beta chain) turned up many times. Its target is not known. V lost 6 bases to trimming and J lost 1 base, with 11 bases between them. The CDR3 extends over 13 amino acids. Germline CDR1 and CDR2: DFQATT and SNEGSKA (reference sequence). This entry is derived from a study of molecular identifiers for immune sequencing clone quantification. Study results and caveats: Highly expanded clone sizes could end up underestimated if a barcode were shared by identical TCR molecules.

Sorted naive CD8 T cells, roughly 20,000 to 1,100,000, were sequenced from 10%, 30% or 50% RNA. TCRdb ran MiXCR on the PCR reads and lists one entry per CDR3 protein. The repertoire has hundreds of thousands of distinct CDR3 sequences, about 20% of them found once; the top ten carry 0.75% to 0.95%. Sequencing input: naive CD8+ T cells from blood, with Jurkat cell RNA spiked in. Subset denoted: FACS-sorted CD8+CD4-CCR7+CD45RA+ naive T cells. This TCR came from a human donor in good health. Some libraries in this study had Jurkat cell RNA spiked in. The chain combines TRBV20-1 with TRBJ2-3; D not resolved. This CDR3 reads CSAEVWGTDTQYF. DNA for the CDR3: TGCAGTGCGGAAGTGTGGGGCACAGATACGCAGTATTTT.